The TCR beta chain under discussion was sequenced for a study of blood T cell repertoires in COVID-19. CDR1 ENHRY and CDR2 SYGVKD come from the germline V gene. The CDR3 runs 13 residues. V lost 6 bases and J lost 7; bases outside the gene matches: 4. Sequenced by immunoSEQ multiplex PCR; TCRdb stores in-frame clones only, minus some. Here the sample spans about 280,000 clones, 80% to 90% being singletons. The sequenced sample was peripheral blood. This clonotype was obtained from a woman in her 30s with active or convalescent COVID-19. This rearrangement joins TRBV10-3 to TRBJ2-1; 9 nucleotides match TRBD2. The CDR3 is CAIRGTSTNEQFF. The CDR3 nucleotides read TGTGCCATCAGGGGGACTAGCACAAATGAGCAGTTCTTC.